One sample yielded the 3 T cell receptor beta chains listed below, sequenced in a study of CD8+CD57+ T cells in acquired aplastic anemia. Flow cytometry had shown expanded CD8+CD57+ cells in the patients chosen for sequencing. TCR beta VDJ and CDR3 were profiled, and genomic DNA was the template. From the reads, TCRdb called clonotypes with MiXCR, one entry per CDR3 protein. The table shows 270,000 or so distinct CDR3 sequences, with 65% to 90% occurring only once. Sequencing was carried out using sorted CD4+, CD8+, or CD8+CD57+ T cells (not recorded which) from PBMCs. These receptors all stem from a human donor with aplastic anemia.

The chain joins TRBV9 to TRBJ2-7; 7 nucleotides line up with TRBD2. The germline V gene encodes CDR1 SGDLS and CDR2 YYNGEE. The length of the CDR3 is 18 residues. V shed 4 bases and J 1 base; nucleotides not matched to a gene: 17. The CDR3 sequence: CASSLHPGGSALSYEQYV. CDR3 DNA: TGTGCCAGCAGCCTTCATCCAGGCGGGAGTGCCCTTTCCTACGAGCAGTACGTC.

This clonotype was seen a single time. The conserved phenylalanine or tryptophan is not found at the CDR3 terminus, so this likely reflects a read error. The DNA is left out, because the CDR3 cannot be placed on it with certainty; the CDR3 is given as TCRdb lists it. The CDR3 is CASSGGGGHEKLA. The V gene is TRBV2, the J gene TRBJ2-1; TRBD1, the table's D call, was not compared with the DNA. Both ends counted, the CDR3 spans 13 residues. Germline lookup yields CDR1 SNHLY and CDR2 FYNNEI.

The chain has TRBV9 and TRBJ1-1; D remains ambiguous. V was clipped by 7 bases and J by 8 bases, with 24 bases between them. CDR1 is SGDLS and CDR2 is YYNGEE in the germline V gene. CDR3 length: 15 residues. The CDR3 here is CASGVDGNIQYEAFF. As DNA, the CDR3 is TGTGCCAGCGGAGTAGATGGGAACATTCAGTACGAAGCTTTCTTT.